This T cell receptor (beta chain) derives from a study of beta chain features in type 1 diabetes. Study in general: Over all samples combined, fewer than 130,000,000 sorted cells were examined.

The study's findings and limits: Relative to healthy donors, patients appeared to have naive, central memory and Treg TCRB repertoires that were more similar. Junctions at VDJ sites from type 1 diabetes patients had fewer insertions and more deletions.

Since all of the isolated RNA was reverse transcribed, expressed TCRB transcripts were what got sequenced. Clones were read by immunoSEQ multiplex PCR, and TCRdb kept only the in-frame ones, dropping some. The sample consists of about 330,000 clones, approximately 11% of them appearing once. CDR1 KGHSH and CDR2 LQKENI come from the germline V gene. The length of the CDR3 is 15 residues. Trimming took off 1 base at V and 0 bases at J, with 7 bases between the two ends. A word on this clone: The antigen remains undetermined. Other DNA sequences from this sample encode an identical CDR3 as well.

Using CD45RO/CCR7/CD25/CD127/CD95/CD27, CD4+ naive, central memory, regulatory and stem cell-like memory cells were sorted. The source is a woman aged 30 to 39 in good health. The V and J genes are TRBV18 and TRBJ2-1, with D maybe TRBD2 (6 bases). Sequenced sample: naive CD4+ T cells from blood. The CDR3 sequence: CASSPLAASYNEQFF. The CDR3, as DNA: TGTGCCAGCTCACCACTAGCGGCCTCCTACAATGAGCAGTTCTTC.